This T cell receptor (beta chain) was sequenced during a study of blood T cell repertoires in COVID-19. Study details: From the United States, Italy and Spain came samples of acute and convalescent COVID-19.

This clone was recorded once. Seattle's cohort entered during active infection and was followed longitudinally. Using immunoSEQ multiplex PCR, the repertoire was profiled, and TCRdb retains in-frame clones only, with some absent. There are about 180,000 clones in the sample; about 85% occur only once, and around 5.4% lies in the top ten. The germline V gene encodes CDR1 MDHEN and CDR2 SYDVKM. Trimming at V came to 5 bases and at J to 0 bases, leaving 5 bases not matched to a gene. This CDR3 region has 17 residues. This receptor was taken from a woman aged 50 to 65 with COVID-19, enrolled during active disease. Sequencing used peripheral blood. The chain couples TRBV28 to TRBJ1-5; 12 bases are a match to TRBD1. The DNA of the CDR3 is TGTGCCAGCAGTACCGGGACAGGGGGCTATAGCAATCAGCCCCAGCATTTT. Residues: CASSTGTGGYSNQPQHF.